This record covers a single T cell receptor (beta chain). What it recognizes is unknown. Researchers amplified the TCR beta CDR3 regions from RNA transcripts. The HTBI set primed first-round TCR CDR3 RT-PCR. TCRdb used MiXCR to reprocess the multiplex PCR reads, holding one entry per CDR3 protein. The repertoire consists of under 350,000 distinct CDR3 sequences, with about 20% occurring once and the leading ten covering about 53%. CDR1 is SEHNR and CDR2 is FQNEAQ in the germline V gene (reference sequence). The CDR3 has 17 residues. Trimming stripped 5 bases from V and 4 bases from J, with 20 bases between. This specimen comes from a study of T cells in Graves' hyperthyroidism and ophthalmopathy. Notes on the study in general: From stable hyperthyroidism, ophthalmopathy was separated by a 13 V-J model.

The patients, who ranged from 18 to 65 in age, presented with newly diagnosed hyperthyroidism lasting under 2 months. This TCR derives from a woman in her forties or fifties with Graves' hyperthyroidism. V usage is TRBV7-9 and J usage is TRBJ1-4; unclear D gene. The sample consisted of blood. CDR3 in amino acids: CASSLSPGDIGNEKLFF. CDR3 bases: TGTGCCAGCAGCCTCTCCCCCGGGGATATCGGTAATGAAAAACTGTTTTTT. Full variable domain (rest looked up from reference TRBV7-9 and TRBJ1-4): DTGVSQNPRHKITKRGQNVTFRCDPISEHNRLYWYRQTLGQGPEFLTYFQNEAQLEKSRLLSDRFSAERPKGSFSTLEIQRTEQGDSAMYLCASSLSPGDIGNEKLFFGSGTQLSVL.